This TCR beta chain was obtained from a study of OX40 agonist ivuxolimab in advanced cancers. Study findings and constraints: No antigen was identified for the clonally expanded peripheral T cells. CD8+ T cells were the subset that, on average, had more expanded clones than CD4+.

V shed 2 bases, J shed 0 bases, and the junction held 4 bases outside the gene matches. The germline CDR1 and CDR2 sequences are SGHTA and FQGTGA. CDR3 size: 16 residues. Libraries were prepared by immunoSEQ multiplex PCR; TCRdb keeps only in-frame clonotypes and omits some of them. The sample records approximately 82,000 clones, roughly 83% being singletons. To note about this clone: Its specificity is unknown.

The TCR originated in an adult with an advanced solid tumor such as melanoma, head and neck, liver or kidney cancer. The V gene is TRBV7-3, the J gene TRBJ2-3; TRBD1 aligns across 8 bases. The source was CD4+ or CD8+ T cells sorted from blood, collected in a trial of the OX40 agonist ivuxolimab. DNA for the CDR3: TGTGCCAGCAGCTTAGGGACAGGCCTTAGCACAGATACGCAGTATTTT. Its protein product is CASSLGTGLSTDTQYF.